This TCR beta chain was recorded in a study of shared clonotypes between healthy human individuals. The assay ran at deep level. The repertoire was sequenced with immunoSEQ multiplex PCR; TCRdb's copy has only in-frame clones and lacks some. Of roughly 1,800,000 clones detected, about 95% appear once; the ten largest clones hold approximately 1.2%. Terminally differentiated effector memory CD45RA+ cells were excluded by CCR7 positive selection of CD45RO-negative cells. Notes on this clone: The antigen is unknown.

The CDR3 length is 13 residues. The V end was cut by 8 bases, the J end by 1 base, with 8 bases between. Germline V gene data show CDR1 as MGHRA and CDR2 as YSYEKL. Study findings and constraints: Sampling included only blood; tissue repertoires likely differ. Naive subsets generally had larger estimated richness than memory subsets. Naive CD4 clonotypes overlapped across a handful of donors at about 5.2%.

The source is a man younger than 35 in good health. Sequencing was performed on naive CD8+ T cells sorted from blood. The V gene is TRBV4-1, the J gene TRBJ1-4; no reliable D call. The CDR3 here is CASQRGTNEKLFF. CDR3 in DNA: TGCGCCAGCCAGCGGGGAACTAATGAAAAACTGTTTTTT.